This T cell receptor (beta chain) was obtained from a study of cytomegalovirus exposure and HLA in healthy donors. Comments on this clone: What it recognizes is unknown.

General study results and limits: Presence/absence analyses assumed roughly uniform sequencing depth across donors.

These donors, healthy bone marrow donors, were studied. PCR used 60 Vbeta primers and 13 Jbeta primers. This table comes from immunoSEQ multiplex PCR, and its TCRdb copy is limited to in-frame clones, with some not included. The table records fewer than 110,000 clones, around 78% of them present only once. CDR1 and CDR2 (germline): MDHEN, SYDVKM. There are 13 residues in the CDR3. The J segment lost 2 bases and the V segment lost 2 bases, leaving 0 bases of the junction unmatched. The sequence was collected from a man aged 25 to 45 in good health and CMV-seronegative. The chain joins TRBV28 to TRBJ2-7; TRBD1 aligns across 7 bases. Sequences were obtained from PBMCs. The CDR3 loop reads CASSLGTAYEQYF. In DNA form, the CDR3 reads TGTGCCAGCAGTTTAGGGACAGCCTACGAGCAGTACTTC.